These 25 T cell receptor beta chains were all obtained from the same sample, sequenced in a study of blood T cells in healthy people across ages. A second PCR of 7 to 11 cycles used a sample-barcoded 5' primer and a J-beta primer mix. TCRdb redid the calling of the 5' RACE reads with MiXCR, one entry per CDR3 protein. The repertoire holds hundreds of thousands of distinct CDR3 sequences, with about 34% as singletons. Material: blood. These TCRs come from a woman older than 75 in good health.

This clonotype was recorded at least ten times. The chain has TRBV5-6 and TRBJ1-1; D is possibly TRBD1 (5 bases). There are 15 residues in the CDR3. The germline V gene encodes CDR1 SGHDT and CDR2 YYEEEE. Trimming cost V 1 base and J 1 base, with 11 bases left between them. The CDR3 here is CASSLQGRANTEAFF. For the CDR3, the DNA is TGTGCCAGCAGCTTGCAGGGCAGGGCGAACACTGAAGCTTTCTTT.

In its sample, this clonotype was seen many times. This chain connects TRBV11-1 to TRBJ2-1; the match to TRBD2 covers 9 bases. V dropped 2 bases and J dropped 6; count of bases not matched to a gene: 11. This CDR3 comprises 17 residues. CDR1 SGHAT and CDR2 FQDESV come from the germline V gene (reference sequence). The CDR3: CASSLSTSGRKANEQFF. The CDR3 DNA is TGTGCCAGCAGCTTATCAACTAGCGGGCGAAAGGCCAATGAGCAGTTCTTC.

This clonotype occurred a few times. The gene calls are TRBV5-1 and TRBJ2-7; no reliable D call. V lost 5 bases to trimming and J lost 2 bases, with 8 bases between them. The germline V gene encodes CDR1 SGHRS and CDR2 YFSETQ. The CDR3 runs to 12 residues. CDR3 nucleotides: TGCGCCAGCAGGATGTCAGCCTACGAGCAGTACTTC. It yields the protein CASRMSAYEQYF.

There are many counts of this clonotype. The rearrangement links TRBV6-6 to TRBJ2-1; a weak D match, TRBD1 (5 bases). The CDR3 has 14 amino acids. Germline CDR1 MNHNY, CDR2 SVGAGI (reference sequence). Between the trimmed V and J ends, which lost 2 bases and 4 bases, there was a span of 9 bases. CDR3 residues: CASSYTPGYNEQFF. The DNA for the CDR3 is TGTGCCAGCAGTTACACACCAGGGTACAATGAGCAGTTCTTC.

This clonotype was seen at least ten times. The V gene is TRBV14, the J gene TRBJ1-2, with D possibly matching TRBD1 (5 bases). Trimming removed 2 bases at V and 2 bases at J, with 12 bases between. Per germline, CDR1 SGHDN and CDR2 FVKESK. This CDR3 region has 15 residues. The CDR3 loop reads CASSQWDGWNYGYTF. The CDR3 DNA sequence: TGTGCCAGCAGCCAATGGGACGGATGGAACTATGGCTACACCTTC.

V and J are TRBV7-2 and TRBJ2-3; 7 bases fit TRBD1. CDR1 and CDR2 (germline): SGHTA, FQGNSA. The V segment lost 5 bases and the J segment 0 bases; nucleotides outside the gene matches: 5. The CDR3 runs to 15 residues. The DNA of the CDR3 is TGTGCCAGCAGCAGACAGGGCGGAAGCACAGATACGCAGTATTTT. As protein: CASSRQGGSTDTQYF.

Comment on this clonotype: A clone one base away is much larger, so this may be a read error. The chain employs TRBV19 and TRBJ2-5, with 11 bases that match TRBD2. The CDR3 sequence is 16 residues long. V trimming: 5 bases; J trimming: 11 bases; junction bases outside the gene matches: 16. Germline CDR1 and CDR2: LNHDA and SQIVND (reference sequence). The DNA for the CDR3 is TGTGCCAGTAGTCTGCTAGCGGGGGGCCGATTCGGAGAGCAGTACTTC. Translation gives CASSLLAGGRFGEQYF.

In this sample, this clonotype turned up many times. V is TRBV7-9 and J is TRBJ2-1; TRBD1 is a possible D gene (6 bases). This CDR3 has 13 residues. In germline, CDR1 is SEHNR, CDR2 FQNEAQ (reference sequence). Deletions cut 8 bases from V and 4 bases from J, with 12 bases between. The CDR3 loop reads CASARDTYNEQFF. In DNA form, the CDR3 reads TGTGCCAGCGCCCGGGACACGTACAATGAGCAGTTCTTC. The whole variable domain, remainder taken from reference TRBV7-9 and TRBJ2-1, is DTGVSQNPRHKITKRGQNVTFRCDPISEHNRLYWYRQTLGQGPEFLTYFQNEAQLEKSRLLSDRFSAERPKGSFSTLEIQRTEQGDSAMYLCASARDTYNEQFFGPGTRLTVL.

Ten or more counts support this clonotype. The rearrangement uses TRBV4-1 and TRBJ1-2, with a weak D call TRBD1 (5 bases). V was cut by 0 bases and J by 8 bases, with 16 bases left in between. The germline V gene encodes CDR1 MGHRA and CDR2 YSYEKL. This CDR3 region has 15 residues. The CDR3 sequence: CASSQDQPGREGYTF. For the CDR3, the DNA is TGCGCCAGCAGCCAAGATCAGCCGGGCAGGGAGGGCTACACCTTC.

This clonotype was found a few times. V usage is TRBV18 and J usage is TRBJ2-3, with 7 bases matching TRBD2. The CDR3 length is 16 residues. V lost 9 bases, J lost 6 bases, and 18 bases stayed unmatched. The germline V gene encodes CDR1 KGHSH and CDR2 LQKENI. As DNA, the CDR3 is TGTGCCAGTTCCGAGAGTCTAGCGGAGGTCGGGGATACGCAGTATTTT. Amino acids: CASSESLAEVGDTQYF.

The chain recombines TRBV27 with TRBJ1-1, with no clear D. The CDR3 is 13 residues long. V lost 7 bases and J lost 4, with 13 bases in between. Germline assignment: CDR1 MNHEY and CDR2 SMNVEV (reference sequence). This CDR3 is CASTFMVGTEAFF. CDR3 DNA sequence: TGTGCCAGCACCTTTATGGTCGGCACTGAAGCTTTCTTT.

Ten or more counts support this clonotype. V is TRBV29-1 and J is TRBJ2-7, with TRBD1 matching over 7 bases. The J segment lost 0 bases and the V segment lost 4 bases, leaving 6 bases of the junction unmatched. CDR3 length: 14 residues. Per germline, CDR1 SQVTM and CDR2 ANQGSEA. The CDR3 spells CSVGSGQLSYEQYF. The CDR3 DNA is TGCAGCGTTGGCTCGGGACAGCTCTCCTACGAGCAGTACTTC.

In the case of this clonotype: A much larger clone differs by one base, so this may be a read error. The chain recombines TRBV4-3 with TRBJ2-1; 7 positions agree with TRBD1. The end of the DNA is better explained by TRBJ2-7, so the J call may be wrong. This CDR3 spans 16 amino acids. Germline V gives CDR1 LGHNA, CDR2 YSLEER. The CDR3 DNA sequence: TGCGCCAGCAGCCAAGATCGGACAGGAAATTACAATGAGCAGTACTTC. It encodes CASSQDRTGNYNEQYF.

Worth noting for this clonotype: One junction end disagrees with the germline gene, perhaps due to a read error. The chain has TRBV20-1 and TRBJ1-2, with a tentative D call TRBD1 (6 bases). Germline V CDR1 and CDR2: DFQATT, SNEGSKA (reference sequence). There are 12 residues in the CDR3. The CDR3 DNA is TGCAGTGCTACGGGGGGCTTTGATGGTTACACCTTC. It encodes CSATGGFDGYTF.

This rearrangement joins TRBV20-1 to TRBJ2-1; 11 bases agree with TRBD2. Germline values: CDR1 DFQATT, CDR2 SNEGSKA (reference sequence). The CDR3 extends over 15 amino acids. V was pared by 0 bases and J by 6 bases, with 4 bases of the junction left unmatched. DNA for the CDR3: TGCAGTGCTAGAGATCCGGGACTAGCGGTCAATGAGCAGTTCTTC. This gives the protein CSARDPGLAVNEQFF.

Many counts were recorded for this clonotype. The chain links TRBV6-2 or TRBV6-3 to TRBJ1-2, with 12 positions matching TRBD1. The CDR3 sequence is 17 residues long. The V segment lost 5 bases and the J segment 3 bases; nucleotides outside the gene matches: 10. Germline CDR1 is MNHEY and CDR2 is SVGEGT. CDR3 nucleotide sequence: TGTGCCAGCAGTGATCCGGGACAGGGGGCTGGTTACTATGGCTACACCTTC. This translates into CASSDPGQGAGYYGYTF.

This clonotype was counted many times. The chain carries TRBV5-4 and TRBJ2-3, with TRBD2 matching over 7 bases. Germline CDR1 and CDR2: SGHNT and YYREEE (reference sequence). With V trimmed by 3 bases and J by 2 bases, 6 bases remained unmatched. This CDR3 contains 15 residues. Here the CDR3 DNA reads TGTGCCAGCAGCTCCAAGCGGGGACTCACAGATACGCAGTATTTT. Protein sequence: CASSSKRGLTDTQYF.

This clonotype was detected ten times or more. The chain joins TRBV7-2 to TRBJ2-7, with D uncertain. Trimming cost V 1 base and J 4 bases, with 5 bases left between them. The CDR3 length is 12 residues. The germline V gene has CDR1 SGHTA and CDR2 FQGNSA. CDR3 residues: CASSLDYYEQYF. CDR3 coding DNA: TGTGCCAGCAGCTTAGACTATTACGAGCAGTACTTC. The full variable domain, with the rest looked up from reference TRBV7-2 and TRBJ2-7, is GAGVSQSPSNKVTEKGKDVELRCDPISGHTALYWYRQSLGQGLEFLIYFQGNSAPDKSGLPSDRFSAERTGGSVSTLTIQRTQQEDSAVYLCASSLDYYEQYFGPGTRLTVT.

This rearrangement joins TRBV7-2 to TRBJ2-4; 15 bases match TRBD2. The J call could be wrong; TRBJ2-5 is a better fit for the DNA end. This CDR3 region has 19 residues. CDR1 is SGHTA and CDR2 is FQGNSA in the germline V gene. The CDR3 is CTSSLAGTSGGTLQETQYF. In nucleotides, the CDR3 is TGTACCAGCAGCTTAGCGGGGACTAGCGGGGGGACTCTCCAAGAGACCCAGTACTTC.

This clonotype was picked up many times. CDR3 sequence reads: CSASLQKNSPLHF. The CDR3 DNA follows: TGCAGTGCTAGTCTACAGAAGAATTCACCCCTCCACTTT. The rearrangement uses TRBV20-1 and TRBJ1-6; no clear D gene. In germline, CDR1 is DFQATT, CDR2 SNEGSKA (reference sequence). The germline V and J ends were trimmed by 3 bases and 7 bases, with 10 bases remaining between them. The CDR3 sequence is 13 residues long.

To note about this clonotype: This may stem from a read error, because a much larger clone lies one nucleotide away. The DNA of the CDR3 is TGCGCCAGCAGCCAAGCCAGGCTACCTGGGGCCAACGTCCTGACTTTC. It specifies CASSQARLPGANVLTF. The chain uses TRBV4-3 and TRBJ2-6, with D hard to call. The germline V and J ends were trimmed by 1 base and 2 bases, with 9 bases remaining between them. Germline CDR1 reads LGHNA; CDR2 reads YSLEER. This CDR3 spans 16 amino acids.

This clonotype was found many times. V and J are TRBV7-3 and TRBJ1-2, with 8 bases identical to TRBD1. CDR1 is SGHTA and CDR2 is FQGTGA in the germline V gene. Unmatched junction bases numbered 13, after V lost 1 base and J lost 6 bases. There are 17 residues in the CDR3. CDR3 bases: TGTGCCAGCAGCTTAATGCAGCGGCCAGGGGGCGTCGATGGCTACACCTTC. It is translated as CASSLMQRPGGVDGYTF.

V usage is TRBV20-1 and J usage is TRBJ2-5, with 15 nucleotides matching TRBD2. The length of the CDR3 is 16 residues. CDR1 is DFQATT, CDR2 SNEGSKA, per germline (reference sequence). Trimming removed 3 bases from V and 0 bases from J; junction bases left unmatched: 2. CDR3 residues: CSARGLAGGYQETQYF. CDR3 nucleotides: TGCAGTGCTAGGGGACTAGCGGGGGGATACCAAGAGACCCAGTACTTC.

This clonotype occurred many times. This chain links TRBV5-1 with TRBJ2-5; no reliable D call. The CDR3 runs 12 residues. The V gene lost 0 bases and the J gene lost 4 bases, with 4 bases spanning the gap. Germline V gene lookup returns CDR1 SGHRS and CDR2 YFSETQ. CDR3 nucleotides: TGCGCCAGCAGCTTGGACCTAGAGACCCAGTACTTC. Translated, it gives CASSLDLETQYF. Full variable domain (rest looked up from reference TRBV5-1 and TRBJ2-5): KAGVTQTPRYLIKTRGQQVTLSCSPISGHRSVSWYQQTPGQGLQFLFEYFSETQRNKGNFPGRFSGRQFSNSRSEMNVSTLELGDSALYLCASSLDLETQYFGPGTRLLVL.

This clonotype has only one observation. The chain links TRBV4-1 to TRBJ1-6; D might be TRBD1 (6 bases). Germline assignment: CDR1 MGHRA and CDR2 YSYEKL. V lost 8 bases and J 13 bases, leaving 18 bases between the germline ends. CDR3 size: 13 residues. The CDR3 coding sequence is TGCGCCAGCTCGGGGGCCAGTTCAAAGCCCCTCCACTTT. Amino acid sequence: CASSGASSKPLHF.